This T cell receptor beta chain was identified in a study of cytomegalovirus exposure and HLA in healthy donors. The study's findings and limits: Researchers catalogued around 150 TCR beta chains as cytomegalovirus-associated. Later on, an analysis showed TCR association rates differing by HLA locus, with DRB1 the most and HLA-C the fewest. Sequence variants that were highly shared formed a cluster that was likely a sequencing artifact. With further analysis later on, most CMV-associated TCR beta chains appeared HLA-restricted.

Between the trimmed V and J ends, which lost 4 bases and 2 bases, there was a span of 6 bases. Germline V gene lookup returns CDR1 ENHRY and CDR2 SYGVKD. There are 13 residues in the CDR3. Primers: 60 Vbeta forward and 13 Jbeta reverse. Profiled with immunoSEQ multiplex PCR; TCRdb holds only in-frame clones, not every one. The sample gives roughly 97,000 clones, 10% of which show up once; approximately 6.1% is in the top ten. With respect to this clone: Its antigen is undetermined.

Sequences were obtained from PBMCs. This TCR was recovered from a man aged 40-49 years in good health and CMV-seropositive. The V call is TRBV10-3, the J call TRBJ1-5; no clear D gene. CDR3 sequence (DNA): TGTGCCATCAGTGGAGTCGGCAATCAGCCCCAGCATTTT. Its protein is CAISGVGNQPQHF.